The rows below give T cell receptor beta chains drawn from one sample of a study of vaccination and CD4 T cells after COVID-19. What these receptors recognize is not known. TCRdb independently ran MiXCR on the PCR reads; one entry per CDR3 protein. The sample contains about 9,100 distinct CDR3 sequences, around two thirds of which appear only once. The sequenced material came from CD4+ T cells from blood, cultured in vitro. The receptors here all came from a human donor who had recovered from COVID-19. The conserved cysteine and the conserved F or W are not part of the CDR3 here.

j_call v_call cdr3_aa
TRBJ1-2 TRBV4-2 ASSQSANYGYT
TRBJ1-2 TRBV10-3 AIGGDVYGYT
TRBJ2-1 TRBV6-2/TRBV6-3 ASSYSRGGANNEQF
TRBJ2-3 TRBV9 ASSVDLAADTQY
TRBJ1-2 TRBV20-1 SARDPMFGYGYT
TRBJ2-3 TRBV3-1 ASSNRGTDTQY
TRBJ1-5 TRBV23-1 ASRGPQH
TRBJ2-7 TRBV6-5 ASSYSEQGVDEQY
TRBJ1-2 TRBV6-2/TRBV6-3 ASSYVGAGGYT
TRBJ2-7 TRBV6-2/TRBV6-3 ASSQSGTYEQY
TRBJ1-2 TRBV24-1 ATSDEGDGYT